A selection of T cell receptor beta chains follows, all from one sample in a study of cytomegalovirus exposure and HLA in healthy donors. Assay used: immunoSEQ multiplex PCR; TCRdb lists only in-frame clones, some missing. The table records tens of thousands of clones, about 89% of them present only once. The sequenced sample was PBMCs. The source of these receptors is a man between 25 and 39 years old in good health and CMV-seropositive. CDR3s include the opening cysteine and the closing phenylalanine or tryptophan. Fields, in order: clone size, V gene, D gene, J gene, CDR3 protein, CDR3 DNA. D genes are given only for firm matches. Not all rows give a size; the values are once, few, many and, for expanded clones, a class.

>.|TRBV30|.|TRBJ1-1
CAWSVRWNTEAFF
TGTGCCTGGAGTGTCCGGTGGAACACTGAAGCTTTCTTT
>.|TRBV27|.|TRBJ2-5
CASSLTVRHQETQYF
TGTGCCAGCAGTTTAACGGTTCGCCACCAAGAGACCCAGTACTTC
>.|TRBV11-2|.|TRBJ2-4
CASSLAPTGTAKNIQYF
TGTGCCAGCAGCTTAGCCCCCACAGGGACGGCCAAAAACATTCAGTACTTC
>.|TRBV7-8|TRBD2|TRBJ2-2
CASSFGTGTRRGELFF
TGTGCCAGCAGCTTTGGGACCGGGACTAGAAGGGGGGAGCTGTTTTTT
>.|TRBV4-1|TRBD2|TRBJ2-1
CASSQAGTSNEQFF
TGCGCCAGCAGCCAGGCCGGGACTAGCAATGAGCAGTTCTTC
>.|TRBV11-1|.|TRBJ2-5
CASSSRLTGRGETQYF
TGTGCCAGCAGCTCCCGATTAACAGGGAGGGGAGAGACCCAGTACTTC
>.|TRBV29-1|.|TRBJ2-1
CSVFTGSYNEQFF
TGCAGCGTTTTTACGGGAAGCTACAATGAGCAGTTCTTC
>.|TRBV6-1|TRBD2|TRBJ2-7
CASRSGRSSYEQYF
TGTGCCAGCAGGAGCGGGAGGAGCTCCTACGAGCAGTACTTC
>.|TRBV19|.|TRBJ1-5
CASSIDLSGYNQPQHF
TGTGCCAGTAGTATAGATCTCTCAGGATACAATCAGCCCCAGCATTTT
>.|TRBV7-9|.|TRBJ2-1
CASSRLEALISSYNEQFF
TGTGCCAGCAGCCGTTTAGAAGCCCTCATTAGCTCCTACAATGAGCAGTTCTTC
>.|TRBV5-1|TRBD1|TRBJ2-7
CASSLLAGTGNYEQYF
TGCGCCAGCAGCTTGTTGGCCGGGACAGGAAACTACGAGCAGTACTTC
>.|TRBV6-5|.|TRBJ2-1
CASSYGPAYNEQFF
TGTGCCAGCAGTTACGGCCCCGCCTACAATGAGCAGTTCTTC
>.|TRBV7-2|.|TRBJ1-6
CASSLALGLPNSPLHF
TGTGCCAGCAGCTTAGCCCTGGGACTACCTAATTCACCCCTCCACTTT
>.|TRBV15|TRBD1|TRBJ1-3
CATSKGQGPGNTIYF
TGTGCCACCAGCAAGGGACAGGGCCCTGGAAACACCATATATTTT
>.|TRBV5-1|TRBD2|TRBJ2-1
CASSYTSGRPSIVEQFF
TGCGCCAGCAGCTACACTAGCGGGAGGCCGTCAATCGTTGAGCAGTTCTTC
>.|TRBV6-1|TRBD1|TRBJ1-2
CASSRDRGLGYGYTF
TGTGCCAGCAGTCGGGACAGGGGATTAGGATATGGCTACACCTTC
>.|TRBV11-2|.|TRBJ2-1
CASSFGTYNEQFF
TGTGCCAGCAGCTTCGGGACTTACAATGAGCAGTTCTTC
>.|TRBV28|.|TRBJ2-1
CASSSTGRRYNEQFF
TGTGCCAGCAGTTCAACAGGGCGACGTTACAATGAGCAGTTCTTC
>once|TRBV10-1|.|TRBJ2-5
CASSANVEMAQYF
TGCGCCAGCAGCGCCAACGTTGAGATGGCCCAGTACTTC
>.|TRBV10-2|TRBD2|TRBJ2-7
CASSELVAGVGEQYF
TGCGCCAGCAGTGAGTTGGTAGCGGGAGTAGGTGAGCAGTACTTC
>.|TRBV9|TRBD2|TRBJ2-7
CASSLGRLAGVYEQYF
TGTGCCAGCAGCTTAGGGAGGTTAGCGGGAGTCTATGAGCAGTACTTC
>.|TRBV27|TRBD1|TRBJ2-5
CASSPGQGAGTQYF
TGTGCCAGCAGTCCGGGACAGGGGGCCGGGACCCAGTACTTC
>.|TRBV19|.|TRBJ2-2
CASTIQPGTEYFTGELFF
TGTGCCAGTACCATCCAACCGGGAACAGAGTACTTTACCGGGGAGCTGTTTTTT
>.|TRBV27|.|TRBJ1-4
CASSFYPNEKLFF
TGTGCCAGCAGTTTTTATCCTAATGAAAAACTGTTTTTT
>few|TRBV5-1|.|TRBJ2-3
CASSFGQDTDTQYF
TGCGCCAGCAGCTTTGGTCAGGACACAGATACGCAGTATTTT
>.|TRBV5-5|TRBD2|TRBJ2-7
CASSLGLAENYEQYF
TGTGCCAGCAGCTTGGGACTAGCGGAAAACTACGAGCAGTACTTC
>few|TRBV5-6|.|TRBJ2-5
CASSRVPISGQETQYF
TGTGCCAGCAGCCGGGTGCCTATTAGTGGGCAAGAGACCCAGTACTTC
>.|TRBV19|TRBD1|TRBJ1-1
CASPGGCATEAFF
TGTGCCAGCCCAGGGGGGTGTGCCACTGAAGCTTTCTTT
>once|TRBV21-1|.|TRBJ2-7
CASNTFTSGRSYEQYF
TGTGCCAGCAACACCTTTACTAGCGGGCGGTCCTACGAGCAGTACTTC
>.|TRBV28|TRBD1|TRBJ1-6
CASSSGTGDNSPLHF
TGTGCCAGCAGCTCCGGGACAGGGGATAATTCACCCCTCCACTTT
>.|TRBV27|TRBD1|TRBJ1-5
CASSLSWGQGYPKDQPQHF
TGTGCCAGCAGTTTATCGTGGGGACAGGGATATCCGAAGGATCAGCCCCAGCATTTT
>once|TRBV21-1|.|TRBJ2-7
CASRPSIPEVAGSYEQYF
TGTGCCAGCAGACCCTCCATACCGGAGGTAGCGGGATCCTACGAGCAGTACTTC
>.|TRBV14|.|TRBJ2-1
CASSRPGTTYNEQFF
TGTGCCAGCAGCCGGCCCGGGACAACCTACAATGAGCAGTTCTTC
>.|TRBV5-4|TRBD1|TRBJ2-1
CASSDDRGYNEQFF
TGTGCCAGCAGCGACGACAGGGGCTACAATGAGCAGTTCTTC
>.|TRBV18|.|TRBJ2-1
CASSPPQGNNEQFF
TGTGCCAGCTCACCACCTCAGGGAAACAATGAGCAGTTCTTC
>.|TRBV27|.|TRBJ1-5
CASSLRVHQPQHF
TGTGCCAGCTCTTTACGGGTGCATCAGCCCCAGCATTTT
>.|TRBV7-8|TRBD1|TRBJ1-4
CASSLALTGGGEKLFF
TGTGCCAGCAGCTTAGCCCTGACAGGGGGAGGTGAAAAACTGTTTTTT
>.|TRBV5-1|TRBD2|TRBJ2-7
CASSWGTSGGEDEQYF
TGCGCCAGCAGCTGGGGGACTAGCGGGGGAGAGGACGAGCAGTACTTC
>.|TRBV27|TRBD2|TRBJ2-7
CASSLWLAGVYEQYF
TGTGCCAGCAGTTTATGGCTAGCGGGAGTGTACGAGCAGTACTTC
>.|TRBV29-1|TRBD1|TRBJ2-1
CSVLRDSFSYNEQFF
TGCAGCGTTCTCCGGGACAGCTTCTCCTACAATGAGCAGTTCTTC
>.|TRBV6-1|.|TRBJ2-7
CASSEGPLSAGANEQYF
TGTGCCAGCAGTGAAGGGCCCCTTAGTGCGGGTGCCAACGAGCAGTACTTC